This T cell receptor (beta chain) was sequenced during a study of blood T cell repertoires in COVID-19. Trimming shortened V by 0 bases and J by 4 bases, and 3 bases separated the two germline ends. The CDR3 consists of 12 residues. Germline V CDR1 and CDR2: SGDLS, YYNGEE. Assay used: immunoSEQ multiplex PCR; TCRdb lists only in-frame clones, some missing. The sample consists of some 130,000 clones, roughly four fifths of them appearing once. The chain links TRBV9 to TRBJ2-3; no clear D. This clonotype was sampled from a man aged 30-40 years who had recovered from COVID-19. Input material: PBMCs or T cells enriched from blood (not recorded which). The CDR3 reads CASSVAADTQYF. CDR3 sequence (DNA): TGTGCCAGCAGCGTAGCTGCAGATACGCAGTATTTT.